Shown below are 18 T cell receptor beta chains from a single sample sequenced in a study of Graves' ophthalmopathy and Graves' hyperthyroidism (dated 2018 in TCRdb). TCRdb names Illumina HiSeq 2000 as the instrument used. TCR beta CDR3 regions were amplified from RNA transcripts for repertoire sequencing. A first-round RT-PCR used HTBI primers with the Qiagen OneStep RT-PCR kit, followed by a second-round multiplex PCR, size selection and purification. TCRdb reprocessing: public reads trimmed at Q25 with fastp, clones called with MiXCR, in-frame beta chains kept. Duplicate CDR3 protein sequences are folded into a single record with the most common DNA and genes. The sample table lists 620,000 or so distinct CDR3 sequences, 22% of them with a count of one. The leading ten clones occupy approximately 7% of the sample. Specimen: peripheral blood. These TCRs come from a woman aged 18-29 years with stable Graves' hyperthyroidism. Some clones in this sample may be carry-over from other donors' samples. Donor details come from another sample of the same person, matched by shared clones.

This chain connects TRBV27 to TRBJ1-2; D perhaps matches TRBD1 (5 bases). Germline loops: CDR1 MNHEY, CDR2 SMNVEV (reference sequence). This CDR3 region has 14 residues. Trimming stripped 5 bases from V and 4 bases from J, with 14 bases between. CDR3 residues: CASSRGGDGYGYTF. The DNA of the CDR3 is TGTGCCAGCAGTAGGGGAGGGGATGGCTATGGCTACACCTTC.

This clonotype was detected many times. The chain employs TRBV28 and TRBJ2-7; possible D gene TRBD2, 5 bases. Trimming pared 0 bases from V and 5 bases from J, leaving 5 bases between. This CDR3 contains 12 residues. Germline V lookup: CDR1 MDHEN, CDR2 SYDVKM. For the CDR3, the DNA is TGTGCCAGCAGTTTATGGGAGGACGAGCAGTACTTC. Translation gives CASSLWEDEQYF.

A single count supports this clonotype. The V and J genes are TRBV4-1 and TRBJ1-2, with D possibly being TRBD1 (5 bases). The V and J ends lost 2 bases and 7 bases respectively, with 8 bases between them. Germline CDR1 reads MGHRA; CDR2 reads YSYEKL. The CDR3 spans 12 residues. CDR3 sequence: CASSQQGFGYTF. In nucleotides, the CDR3 is TGCGCCAGCAGCCAACAGGGTTTTGGCTACACCTTC.

J is TRBJ2-5 and V is TRBV10-3; TRBD2 matches at 8 bases. The CDR3 is 14 residues long. V was clipped by 3 bases and J by 3 bases; unmatched bases: 3. The germline V gene encodes CDR1 ENHRY and CDR2 SYGVKD. CDR3 sequence reads: CAISDGGAKETQYF. The CDR3 bases are TGTGCCATCAGTGACGGGGGGGCCAAAGAGACCCAGTACTTC.

In its sample, this clonotype was seen many times. The chain's CDR3 is CASSLGAPDGYTF. In nucleotides, the CDR3 is TGCGCCAGCAGCTTGGGGGCGCCGGATGGCTACACCTTC. J is TRBJ1-2 and V is TRBV5-1, with D hard to call. Germline values: CDR1 SGHRS, CDR2 YFSETQ. Trimming took off 0 bases at V and 6 bases at J, with 9 bases between the two ends. This CDR3 comprises 13 residues.

This clonotype was observed many times. The chain recombines TRBV11-1 with TRBJ2-5, with 7 bases that match TRBD1. Germline CDR1 is SGHAT and CDR2 is FQDESV (reference sequence). The CDR3 loop spans 14 amino acids. Unmatched junction bases numbered 5, after V lost 2 bases and J lost 5 bases. CDR3 protein: CASSLPTGMETQYF. The CDR3 nucleotides read TGTGCCAGCAGCTTACCGACAGGGATGGAGACCCAGTACTTC.

This clonotype has a count of ten or more. This chain joins TRBV24-1 and TRBJ1-2; no reliable D call. This CDR3 has 14 amino acids. V dropped 2 bases and J dropped 6 bases, with 12 bases sitting between them. Germline CDR1 KGHDR, CDR2 SFDVKD. In DNA form, the CDR3 reads TGTGCCACCAGTGATTCAGGCAGGACCAATGGCTACACCTTC. This codes for CATSDSGRTNGYTF.

This clonotype was picked up many times. This chain connects TRBV27 to TRBJ2-2, with a possible D match to TRBD1 (6 bases). This CDR3 is built from 14 residues. The germline V gene has CDR1 MNHEY and CDR2 SMNVEV (reference sequence). V was clipped by 2 bases and J by 5 bases, with 9 bases between them. The DNA for the CDR3 is TGTGCCAGCAGTTTAACAGGGTTAACCGGGGAGCTGTTTTTT. Protein: CASSLTGLTGELFF.

This clonotype has only a few counts. V usage is TRBV6-2 or TRBV6-3 and J usage is TRBJ1-3; D uncertain. V was cut by 2 bases and J by 0 bases, with 8 bases left in between. From germline, CDR1 is MNHEY and CDR2 SVGEGT. The CDR3 is made up of 15 amino acids. In DNA form, the CDR3 reads TGTGCCAGCAGTTACCCTGTCTACTCTGGAAACACCATATATTTT. Its protein is CASSYPVYSGNTIYF.

This clonotype was seen at least ten times. The chain employs TRBV11-2 and TRBJ2-5, with TRBD2 matching over 9 bases. The CDR3 is 14 residues long. Germline trimming cut 7 bases from V and 1 base from J; bases unmatched to any gene: 4. The V gene's germline CDR1 is SGHAT and CDR2 FQNNGV. The CDR3 protein is CASTPTSGQETQYF. In nucleotides, the CDR3 is TGTGCCAGCACCCCGACTAGCGGCCAAGAGACCCAGTACTTC.

This clonotype was detected only a few times. This chain connects TRBV9 to TRBJ2-2, with 9 bases identical to TRBD2. Germline CDR1 and CDR2: SGDLS and YYNGEE. The trim removed 3 bases at V and 4 bases at J, leaving 1 base unmatched. This CDR3 is built from 14 residues. Here the CDR3 reads CASSAGLATGELFF. DNA for the CDR3: TGTGCCAGCAGCGCGGGACTAGCCACCGGGGAGCTGTTTTTT.

The V call is TRBV28, the J call TRBJ1-3; D not certain. V dropped 3 bases and J dropped 0 bases, with 9 bases sitting between them. Germline V gene data show CDR1 as MDHEN and CDR2 as SYDVKM. The CDR3 loop spans 15 amino acids. CDR3 in DNA: TGTGCCAGCAGTTTGTATCGGAGCTCTGGAAACACCATATATTTT. It is translated as CASSLYRSSGNTIYF.

This clonotype was detected many times. The chain is built from TRBV4-1 and TRBJ2-7; weak D call: TRBD2 (6 bases). Trimming took off 5 bases at V and 3 bases at J, with 17 bases between the two ends. Germline V gene lookup returns CDR1 MGHRA and CDR2 YSYEKL. This CDR3 has 15 residues. CDR3 sequence reads: CASSSARGIGYEQYF. The CDR3 nucleotides are TGCGCCAGCAGCAGCGCCCGGGGGATAGGCTACGAGCAGTACTTC.

This clonotype was counted many times. The J gene is TRBJ2-7, the V gene TRBV11-2; D is ambiguous. This CDR3 comprises 12 residues. V was shortened by 4 bases and J by 3 bases, with 7 bases between the two germline ends. The germline V gene has CDR1 SGHAT and CDR2 FQNNGV. In nucleotides, the CDR3 is TGTGCCAGCAGCTCCGACCTCTACGAGCAGTACTTC. It encodes CASSSDLYEQYF.

This chain links TRBV30 with TRBJ2-2, with D tentatively TRBD2 (6 bases). The CDR3 length is 13 residues. Per germline, CDR1 GTSNPN and CDR2 SVGIG (reference sequence). The V end lost 4 bases, the J end lost 4 bases, and 10 bases lay between the germline ends. The CDR3 coding sequence is TGTGCCTGGAACCGGGGGAGCACCGGGGAGCTGTTTTTT. Encoded protein: CAWNRGSTGELFF.

This clonotype was seen many times. The V gene is TRBV16, the J gene TRBJ1-5, with a tentative D call TRBD1 (5 bases). This CDR3 region has 13 residues. Germline V gives CDR1 KGHSY, CDR2 FQNENV. Trimming cost V 7 bases and J 4 bases, with 11 bases left between them. CDR3 nucleotides: TGTGCCAGCACCAGGGATTTTAATCAGCCCCAGCATTTT. Its protein product is CASTRDFNQPQHF. Full variable domain (remainder filled in from reference TRBV16 and TRBJ1-5): GEEVAQTPKHLVRGEGQKAKLYCAPIKGHSYVFWYQQVLKNEFKFLISFQNENVFDETGMPKERFSAKCLPNSPCSLEIQATKLEDSAVYFCASTRDFNQPQHFGDGTRLSIL.

This clonotype has a handful of counts. Since no conserved phenylalanine or tryptophan closes the CDR3, a read error is the likely cause. The chain recombines TRBV6-5 with TRBJ2-7, with D possibly called TRBD1 or TRBD2 (5 bases each). The CDR3 is made up of 15 amino acids. The V end lost 2 bases, the J end lost 2 bases, and 13 bases lay between the germline ends. Germline-derived CDR1 and CDR2 are MNHEY and SVGAGI. The CDR3 here is CASSYRDGETYEQYL. CDR3 sequence (DNA): TGTGCCAGCAGTTACCGGGACGGCGAAACCTACGAGCAGTACCTC.

This clonotype has at least ten counts. V gene TRBV12-3 or TRBV12-4 combines with J gene TRBJ1-6; D gene uncertain. The CDR3 is 12 amino acids. The germline V and J ends were trimmed by 2 bases and 6 bases, with 2 bases remaining between them. CDR3 loop: CASSLSNSPLHF. For the CDR3, the DNA is TGTGCCAGCAGTTTAAGTAATTCACCCCTCCACTTT.